The source of this T cell receptor (beta chain) is a study of T cell repertoires in cytomegalovirus infection. Study-level background: Carrying CMV and the relevant HLA type showed in public TCR beta signatures.

The germline gives CDR1 SGHTA, CDR2 FQGNSA. CDR3 length: 17 amino acids. Germline trimming cut 4 bases from V and 2 bases from J; bases unmatched to any gene: 12. Each CDR3 protein gets one entry after TCRdb re-called the reads with MiXCR. The profile shows a few hundred thousand distinct CDR3 sequences, 40% to 50% of them singletons. With respect to this clonotype: Antigen: not known.

The material was cultured PBMCs, obtained from culture after CMV antigen stimulation. The chain employs TRBV7-2 and TRBJ2-3; 7 bases match TRBD2. The receptor's source is a human donor in good health (CMV status not recorded). Some clones in this sample may be carry-over from other donors' samples. Here the CDR3 DNA reads TGTGCCAGCAGCTCCCCCCCCGGAGCGGGAAACACAGATACGCAGTATTTT. Encoded protein: CASSSPPGAGNTDTQYF.